What follows are 18 T cell receptor beta chains derived from one specimen sequenced in a study of blood T cell repertoires in COVID-19. Libraries were prepared by immunoSEQ multiplex PCR; TCRdb keeps only in-frame clonotypes and omits some of them. The table has some 120,000 clones, around 81% seen once. The sample comprised peripheral blood. These receptors were obtained from a human donor in a cohort sampled during active COVID-19.

The chain uses TRBV5-1 and TRBJ2-3, with 8 positions matching TRBD2. In germline, CDR1 is SGHRS, CDR2 YFSETQ. This CDR3 region has 14 residues. The J segment lost 3 bases and the V segment lost 4 bases, leaving 4 bases of the junction unmatched. CDR3 nucleotides: TGCGCCAGCAGCCCGGGACTAGTTACAGATACGCAGTATTTT. Amino acid sequence: CASSPGLVTDTQYF.

V usage is TRBV2 and J usage is TRBJ1-2; 9 bases map to TRBD1. Germline CDR1 is SNHLY and CDR2 is FYNNEI. The CDR3 is 11 amino acids. V gave up 6 bases and J gave up 14 bases; unmatched junction bases: 7. CDR3 loop: CASRGTGPQTF. The CDR3 DNA is TGTGCCAGCAGAGGGACAGGGCCGCAAACCTTC.

The V call is TRBV3-1 (or the pseudogene TRBV3-2), the J call TRBJ2-3; 8 nucleotides match TRBD1. In germline, CDR1 is LGHDT, CDR2 YNNKEL (reference sequence). This CDR3 is 14 amino acids long. With 4 bases clipped from V and 3 bases from J, the junction kept 3 bases outside the gene matches. This CDR3 is CASSPWTGTDTQYF. In DNA form, the CDR3 reads TGTGCCAGCAGCCCATGGACAGGGACAGATACGCAGTATTTT.

The V gene is TRBV5-1, the J gene TRBJ1-1; D is uncertain. V dropped 4 bases and J dropped 0 bases, with 13 bases sitting between them. There are 15 residues in the CDR3. CDR1 and CDR2 (germline): SGHRS, YFSETQ. CDR3 region: CASSVGSGLNTEAFF. CDR3 coding DNA: TGCGCCAGCAGCGTTGGTTCCGGGTTGAACACTGAAGCTTTCTTT. The full variable domain, in which reference TRBV5-1 and TRBJ1-1 provide the parts outside the CDR3, is KAGVTQTPRYLIKTRGQQVTLSCSPISGHRSVSWYQQTPGQGLQFLFEYFSETQRNKGNFPGRFSGRQFSNSRSEMNVSTLELGDSALYLCASSVGSGLNTEAFFGQGTRLTVV.

The CDR3: CASSLTGSDTEAFF. In DNA, the CDR3 is TGCGCCAGCAGCTTGACAGGATCGGACACTGAAGCTTTCTTT. The chain has TRBV5-1 and TRBJ1-1, with a possible D match to TRBD1 (5 bases). Germline CDR1 SGHRS, CDR2 YFSETQ. Trimming pared 1 base from V and 3 bases from J, leaving 10 bases between. CDR3 length equals 14 residues.

The table lists this clone with many counts. The V call is TRBV12-3 or TRBV12-4, the J call TRBJ1-2; D possibly corresponds to TRBD1 (6 bases). The CDR3 runs 12 residues. Trimming took off 7 bases at V and 7 bases at J, with 13 bases between the two ends. The CDR3 sequence is CASTSGGGGYTF. The DNA for the CDR3 is TGTGCCAGCACCTCGGGAGGGGGTGGCTACACCTTC.

This chain connects TRBV24-1 to TRBJ2-1, with 8 bases lining up with TRBD2. Germline assignment: CDR1 KGHDR and CDR2 SFDVKD. V lost 6 bases to trimming and J lost 4 bases; unmatched junction nucleotides: 4. The CDR3 spans 14 residues. CDR3 loop: CATSSSGGYNEQFF. The CDR3 coding sequence is TGTGCCACCAGTTCCAGCGGGGGATACAATGAGCAGTTCTTC.

V is TRBV15 and J is TRBJ2-1; D is unresolved. CDR3 length equals 13 residues. V lost 0 bases, J lost 7 bases, and 7 bases lay in between. Germline V CDR1 and CDR2: LNHNV, YYDKDF (reference sequence). This chain's CDR3 is CATSRDLQNEQFF. CDR3 sequence (DNA): TGTGCCACCAGCAGAGATCTACAGAATGAGCAGTTCTTC.

The rearrangement links TRBV11-2 to TRBJ1-4, with D hard to call. The CDR3 is made up of 14 amino acids. The germline CDR1 and CDR2 sequences are SGHAT and FQNNGV. V lost 5 bases, J lost 3 bases, and 10 bases lay in between. The CDR3 region has the DNA TGTGCCAGCAGCCCCCAACCGGCTAATGAAAAACTGTTTTTT. Residues: CASSPQPANEKLFF.

V and J are TRBV7-3 and TRBJ1-1, with D possibly TRBD1 on 5 matching bases. This CDR3 contains 18 residues. Germline-derived CDR1 and CDR2 are SGHTA and FQGTGA. The germline V and J ends were trimmed by 0 bases and 0 bases, with 17 bases remaining between them. Here the CDR3 DNA reads TGTGCCAGCAGCTTAACGCGGGCGAGGGGAGGGGTGAACACTGAAGCTTTCTTT. Protein: CASSLTRARGGVNTEAFF. The whole variable domain, filled in from reference TRBV7-3 and TRBJ1-1, reads GAGVSQTPSNKVTEKGKYVELRCDPISGHTALYWYRQSLGQGPEFLIYFQGTGAADDSGLPNDRFFAVRPEGSVSTLKIQRTERGDSAVYLCASSLTRARGGVNTEAFFGQGTRLTVV.

The chain couples TRBV27 to TRBJ2-7, with 7 bases fitting TRBD1. Germline V gives CDR1 MNHEY, CDR2 SMNVEV (reference sequence). V shed 6 bases and J 5 bases; nucleotides not matched to a gene: 7. The CDR3 consists of 13 residues. This CDR3 reads CASSQQGIDEQYF. CDR3 DNA sequence: TGTGCCAGCAGCCAACAGGGGATTGACGAGCAGTACTTC.

This clone was detected a few times. The chain employs TRBV11-2 and TRBJ1-1; D perhaps matches TRBD1 (5 bases). The germline V and J ends were trimmed by 6 bases and 1 base, with 15 bases remaining between them. CDR3 size: 15 residues. Germline V gene lookup returns CDR1 SGHAT and CDR2 FQNNGV. In nucleotides, the CDR3 is TGTGCCAGCAGAACTAAGAGGGGAGGGAACACTGAAGCTTTCTTT. Amino acid sequence: CASRTKRGGNTEAFF. The full variable domain, with the rest looked up from reference TRBV11-2 and TRBJ1-1, is EAGVAQSPRYKIIEKRQSVAFWCNPISGHATLYWYQQILGQGPKLLIQFQNNGVVDDSQLPKDRFSAERLKGVDSTLKIQPAKLEDSAVYLCASRTKRGGNTEAFFGQGTRLTVV.

The chain has TRBV28 and TRBJ2-5, with 7 bases aligning to TRBD2. The CDR3 length is 16 residues. CDR1 is MDHEN, CDR2 SYDVKM, per germline. V lost 3 bases to trimming and J lost 3 bases; unmatched junction nucleotides: 10. CDR3 in amino acids: CASSLGGRVTEETQYF. The CDR3 nucleotides read TGTGCCAGCAGTTTGGGGGGGAGGGTAACGGAAGAGACCCAGTACTTC.

The chain recombines TRBV3-1 (or the pseudogene TRBV3-2) with TRBJ1-1, with D maybe TRBD1 (5 bases). The CDR3 spans 14 residues. Trimming took 4 bases from V and 1 from J, leaving 10 bases between them. Germline-derived CDR1 and CDR2 are LGHDT and YNNKEL (reference sequence). CDR3 sequence: CASSRGRQNTEAFF. CDR3 bases: TGTGCCAGCAGCCGGGGGAGGCAGAACACTGAAGCTTTCTTT.

The J gene is TRBJ2-2, the V gene TRBV28; tentative D call: TRBD1 (6 bases). The V end lost 6 bases, the J end lost 0 bases, and 14 bases lay between the germline ends. The CDR3 length is 16 residues. The germline V gene encodes CDR1 MDHEN and CDR2 SYDVKM. DNA for the CDR3: TGTGCCAGCAGCGCGACAGGATCTGCGAACACCGGGGAGCTGTTTTTT. Translation: CASSATGSANTGELFF.

The rearrangement uses TRBV7-2 and TRBJ1-1, with a weak D call TRBD1 (5 bases). Germline V gene data show CDR1 as SGHTA and CDR2 as FQGNSA. The length of the CDR3 is 15 residues. V lost 5 bases and J 0 bases, leaving 13 bases between the germline ends. Here the CDR3 DNA reads TGTGCCAGCAGCACCGCGGGACCCTTGAACACTGAAGCTTTCTTT. Encoded protein: CASSTAGPLNTEAFF.

J is TRBJ2-7 and V is TRBV6-6; 8 nucleotides agree with TRBD2. The junction had 12 bases not matched to a gene; V was cut back by 7 bases and J by 4 bases. CDR3 length: 15 residues. Germline CDR1 reads MNHNY; CDR2 reads SVGAGI (reference sequence). The CDR3 DNA follows: TGTGCCAGCACTCCGGGACTAGGACGATCGTACGAGCAGTACTTC. It encodes CASTPGLGRSYEQYF.

The genes are TRBV24-1 and TRBJ2-2; D possibly corresponds to TRBD2 (5 bases). The germline V gene encodes CDR1 KGHDR and CDR2 SFDVKD. Trimming pared 1 base from V and 14 bases from J, leaving 10 bases between. The CDR3 sequence is 12 residues long. As DNA, the CDR3 is TGTGCCACCAGTGATTTCGGACTCTTTCTGTTTTTT. Its protein product is CATSDFGLFLFF.